The next 3 T cell receptor beta chains were all read from a single sample in a study of T cells in localized non-small cell lung cancer. This table comes from immunoSEQ multiplex PCR, and its TCRdb copy is limited to in-frame clones, with some not included. The profile covers tens of thousands of clones, with 88% appearing a single time and about 20% taken by the ten largest. Sequences were derived from peripheral blood, sampled before any cancer treatment. The receptors were gathered from a woman aged 35 to 69 with stage I squamous cell lung carcinoma.

CDR3 sequence: CASSYANQPQHF. In DNA, the CDR3 is TGTGCCAGCAGTTACGCCAACCAGCCCCAGCATTTT. The chain uses TRBV6-6 and TRBJ1-5, with no clear D. The V gene lost 2 bases and the J gene lost 7 bases, with 6 bases spanning the gap. The CDR3 loop spans 12 amino acids. Per the germline V gene, CDR1 is MNHNY and CDR2 is SVGAGI (reference sequence).

The chain employs TRBV9 and TRBJ2-7, with D possibly TRBD1 on 5 matching bases. V gave up 0 bases and J gave up 7 bases, with 11 bases separating them. Germline V gene lookup returns CDR1 SGDLS and CDR2 YYNGEE. This CDR3 has 13 residues. The DNA of the CDR3 is TGTGCCAGCAGCGTAGGCGACAGAAGGGAGCAGTACTTC. It is translated as CASSVGDRREQYF.

The chain has TRBV5-6 and TRBJ1-2; D perhaps matches TRBD1 (6 bases). V was shortened by 7 bases and J by 8 bases, with 15 bases between the two germline ends. There are 12 residues in the CDR3. Per the germline V gene, CDR1 is SGHDT and CDR2 is YYEEEE. CDR3 loop: CASGAGAGGYTF. The CDR3 DNA reads as TGTGCCAGCGGAGCGGGGGCTGGCGGCTACACCTTC.